The sequence of this T cell receptor (beta chain) was determined in a study of Ad26.COV2.S vaccination and SARS-CoV-2 variants. Study details: The donor was enrolled in the Ad26.COV2.S arm of the COV1001 trial. Once or twice, 56 days apart, Ad26.COV2.S was delivered intramuscularly.

Study-level points and caveats: Vaccine recipients posted higher spike-specific TCR breadth than their placebo counterparts. Breadth, reportedly substantial, characterized the spike-specific CD8+ and CD4+ T cell responses after vaccination.

On this clone: Its antigen remains unknown. Other DNA sequences in this sample translate to the same CDR3.

The treatment denotes: approximately 18 received Ad26.COV2.S at low or high dose, single or two shots; several received placebo; per-sample allocation not given. Sampling occurred on day 63 after the first vaccine or placebo injection. Profiled with immunoSEQ multiplex PCR; TCRdb holds only in-frame clones, not every one. The table lists 350,000 to 450,000 clones, about four fifths of them singletons. The CDR3 loop spans 14 amino acids. Deletions cut 3 bases from V and 4 bases from J, with 11 bases between. Germline-derived CDR1 and CDR2 are LGHNA and YSLEER. This specimen was peripheral blood, taken in a trial of Ad26.COV2.S vaccine versus placebo. The genes are TRBV4-3 and TRBJ2-3; D is undetermined. This sequence originates from a person between 18 and 60 years old who received the Ad26.COV2.S COVID-19 vaccine or a placebo. The CDR3 region is CASSQDRVPDTQYF. The CDR3 nucleotides read TGCGCCAGCAGCCAGGATAGGGTCCCAGATACGCAGTATTTT.